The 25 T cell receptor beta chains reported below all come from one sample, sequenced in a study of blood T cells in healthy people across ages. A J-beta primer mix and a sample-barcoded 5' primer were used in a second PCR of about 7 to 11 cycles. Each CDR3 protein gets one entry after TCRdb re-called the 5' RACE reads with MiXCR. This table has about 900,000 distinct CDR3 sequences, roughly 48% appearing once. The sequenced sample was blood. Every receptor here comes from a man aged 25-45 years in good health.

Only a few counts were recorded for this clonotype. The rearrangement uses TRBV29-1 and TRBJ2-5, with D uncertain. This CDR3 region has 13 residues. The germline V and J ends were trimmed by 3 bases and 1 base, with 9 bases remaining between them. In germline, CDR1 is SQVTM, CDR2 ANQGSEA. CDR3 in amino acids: CSVDPWAQETQYF. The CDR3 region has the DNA TGCAGCGTTGACCCGTGGGCCCAAGAGACCCAGTACTTC. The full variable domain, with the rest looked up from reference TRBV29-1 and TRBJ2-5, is SAVISQKPSRDICQRGTSLTIQCQVDSQVTMMFWYRQQPGQSLTLIATANQGSEATYESGFVIDKFPISRPNLTFSTLTVSNMSPEDSSIYLCSVDPWAQETQYFGPGTRLLVL.

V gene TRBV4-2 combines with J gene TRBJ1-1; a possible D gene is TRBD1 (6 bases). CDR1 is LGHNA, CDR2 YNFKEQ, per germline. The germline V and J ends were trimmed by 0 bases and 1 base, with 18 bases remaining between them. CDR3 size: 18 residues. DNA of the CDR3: TGTGCCAGCAGCCAAGAGATTTCGGGGGCTAGCGGGAACACTGAAGCTTTCTTT. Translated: CASSQEISGASGNTEAFF.

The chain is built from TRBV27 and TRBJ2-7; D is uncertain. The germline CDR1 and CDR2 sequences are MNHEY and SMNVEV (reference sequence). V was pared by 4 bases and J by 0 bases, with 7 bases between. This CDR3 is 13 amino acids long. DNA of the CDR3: TGTGCCAGCAGTTCCCCGAGCTCCTACGAGCAGTACTTC. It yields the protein CASSSPSSYEQYF.

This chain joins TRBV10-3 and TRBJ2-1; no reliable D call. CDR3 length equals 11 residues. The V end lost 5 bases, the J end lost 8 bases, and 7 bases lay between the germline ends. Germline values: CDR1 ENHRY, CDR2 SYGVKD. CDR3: CAISLRDEQFF. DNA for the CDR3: TGTGCCATCAGTCTACGGGATGAGCAGTTCTTC.

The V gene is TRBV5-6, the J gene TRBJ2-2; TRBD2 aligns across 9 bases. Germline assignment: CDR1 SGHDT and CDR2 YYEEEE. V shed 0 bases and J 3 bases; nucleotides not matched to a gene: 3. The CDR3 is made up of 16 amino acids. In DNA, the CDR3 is TGTGCCAGCAGCTTGGGAGTAGCGGGGGACACCGGGGAGCTGTTTTTT. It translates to CASSLGVAGDTGELFF. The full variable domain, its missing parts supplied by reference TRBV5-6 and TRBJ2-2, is DAGVTQSPTHLIKTRGQQVTLRCSPKSGHDTVSWYQQALGQGPQFIFQYYEEEERQRGNFPDRFSGHQFPNYSSELNVNALLLGDSALYLCASSLGVAGDTGELFFGEGSRLTVL.

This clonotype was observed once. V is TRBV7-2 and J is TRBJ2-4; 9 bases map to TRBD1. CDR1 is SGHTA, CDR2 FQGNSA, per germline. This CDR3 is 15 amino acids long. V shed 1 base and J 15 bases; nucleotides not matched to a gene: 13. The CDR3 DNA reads TGTGCCAGCAGCTTAGGTCTGGGACAGGGACTATTTTTGTACTTC. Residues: CASSLGLGQGLFLYF. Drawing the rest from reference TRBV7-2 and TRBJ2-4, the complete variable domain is GAGVSQSPSNKVTEKGKDVELRCDPISGHTALYWYRQSLGQGLEFLIYFQGNSAPDKSGLPSDRFSAERTGGSVSTLTIQRTQQEDSAVYLCASSLGLGQGLFLYFGAGTRLSVL.

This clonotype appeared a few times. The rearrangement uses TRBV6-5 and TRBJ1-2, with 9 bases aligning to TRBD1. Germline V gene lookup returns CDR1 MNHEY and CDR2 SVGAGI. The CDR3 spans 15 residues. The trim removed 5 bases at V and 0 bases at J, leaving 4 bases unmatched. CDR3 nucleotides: TGTGCCAGCAGTCGGGACAGGGCTTCTAACTATGGCTACACCTTC. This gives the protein CASSRDRASNYGYTF.

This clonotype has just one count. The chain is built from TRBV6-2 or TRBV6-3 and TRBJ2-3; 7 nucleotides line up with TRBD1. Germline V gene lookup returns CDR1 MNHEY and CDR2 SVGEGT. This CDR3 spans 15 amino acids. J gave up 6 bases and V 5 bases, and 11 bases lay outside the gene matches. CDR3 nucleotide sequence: TGTGCCAGCAGTCCACCGACAGGGTTAGGTGATACGCAGTATTTT. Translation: CASSPPTGLGDTQYF.

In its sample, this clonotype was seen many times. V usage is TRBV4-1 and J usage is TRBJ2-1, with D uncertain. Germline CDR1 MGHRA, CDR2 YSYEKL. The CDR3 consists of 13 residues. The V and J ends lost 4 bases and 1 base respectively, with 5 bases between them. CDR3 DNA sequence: TGCGCCAGCAGCCCCTTTTCCTACAATGAGCAGTTCTTC. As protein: CASSPFSYNEQFF.

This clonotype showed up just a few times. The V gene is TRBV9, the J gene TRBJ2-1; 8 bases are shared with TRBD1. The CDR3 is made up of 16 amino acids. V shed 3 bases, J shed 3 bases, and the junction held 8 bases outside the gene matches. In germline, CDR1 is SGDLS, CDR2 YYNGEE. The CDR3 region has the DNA TGTGCCAGCAGCGCCGAGACCGGGACAGGCTACAATGAGCAGTTCTTC. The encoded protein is CASSAETGTGYNEQFF.

CDR3 in DNA: TGTGCCAGCAGCCGTCACCTCAATCAGCCCCAGCATTTT. Translated: CASSRHLNQPQHF. This chain links TRBV21-1 with TRBJ1-5. TRBV21-1 is a recognized pseudogene. This CDR3 contains 13 residues.

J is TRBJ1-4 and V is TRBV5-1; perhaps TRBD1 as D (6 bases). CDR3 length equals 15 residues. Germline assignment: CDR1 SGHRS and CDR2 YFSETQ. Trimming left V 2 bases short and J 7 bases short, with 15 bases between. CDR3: CASSFEGGELEKLFF. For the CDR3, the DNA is TGCGCCAGCAGCTTCGAGGGGGGGGAACTTGAAAAACTGTTTTTT.

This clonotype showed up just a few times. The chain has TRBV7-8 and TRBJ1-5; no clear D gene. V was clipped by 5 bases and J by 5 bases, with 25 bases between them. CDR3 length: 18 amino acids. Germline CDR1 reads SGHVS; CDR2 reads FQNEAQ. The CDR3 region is CASSGTRFKNRDYQPQHF. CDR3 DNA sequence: TGTGCCAGCAGCGGAACCCGATTTAAAAACCGAGATTATCAGCCCCAGCATTTT.

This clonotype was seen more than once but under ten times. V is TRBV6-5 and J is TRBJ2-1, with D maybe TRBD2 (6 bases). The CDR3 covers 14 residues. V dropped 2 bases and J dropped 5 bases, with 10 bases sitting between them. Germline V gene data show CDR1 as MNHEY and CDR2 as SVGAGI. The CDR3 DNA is TGTGCCAGCAGTTACCGGGGGTCCAACAATGAGCAGTTCTTC. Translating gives CASSYRGSNNEQFF.

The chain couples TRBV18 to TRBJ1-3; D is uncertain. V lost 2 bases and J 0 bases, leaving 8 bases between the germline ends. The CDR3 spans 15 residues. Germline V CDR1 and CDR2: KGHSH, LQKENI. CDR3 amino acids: CASSPTESSGNTIYF. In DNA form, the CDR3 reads TGTGCCAGCTCACCAACGGAGAGCTCTGGAAACACCATATATTTT.

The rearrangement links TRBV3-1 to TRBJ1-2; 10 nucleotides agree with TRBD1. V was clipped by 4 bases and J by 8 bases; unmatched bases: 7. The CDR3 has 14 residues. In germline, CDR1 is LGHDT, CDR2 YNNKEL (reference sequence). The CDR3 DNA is TGTGCCAGCAGCCCCATAGGGACAGGGGACGGCTACACCTTC. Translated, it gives CASSPIGTGDGYTF.

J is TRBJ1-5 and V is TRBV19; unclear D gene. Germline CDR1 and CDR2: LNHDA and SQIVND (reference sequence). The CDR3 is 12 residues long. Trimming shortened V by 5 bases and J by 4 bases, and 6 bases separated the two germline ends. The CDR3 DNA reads TGTGCCAGTAGTCCAAATAATCAGCCCCAGCATTTT. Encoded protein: CASSPNNQPQHF.

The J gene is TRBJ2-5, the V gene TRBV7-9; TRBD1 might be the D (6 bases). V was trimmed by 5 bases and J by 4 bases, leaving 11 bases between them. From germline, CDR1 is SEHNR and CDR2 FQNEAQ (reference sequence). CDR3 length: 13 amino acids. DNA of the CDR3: TGTGCCAGCAGCGAAGGGACAATAGAGACCCAGTACTTC. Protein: CASSEGTIETQYF.

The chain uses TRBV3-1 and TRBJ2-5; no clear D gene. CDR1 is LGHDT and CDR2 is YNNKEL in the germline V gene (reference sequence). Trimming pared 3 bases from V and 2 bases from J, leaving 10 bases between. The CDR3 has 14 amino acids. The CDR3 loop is CASSHSLSQETQYF. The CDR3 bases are TGTGCCAGCAGCCATAGCCTATCTCAAGAGACCCAGTACTTC.

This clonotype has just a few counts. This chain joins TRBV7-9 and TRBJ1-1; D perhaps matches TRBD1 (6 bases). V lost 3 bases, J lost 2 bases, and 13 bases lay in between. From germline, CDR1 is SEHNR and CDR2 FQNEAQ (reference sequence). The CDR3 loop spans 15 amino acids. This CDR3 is CASSLLTGFNTEAFF. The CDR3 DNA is TGTGCCAGCAGCTTGTTGACAGGCTTTAACACTGAAGCTTTCTTT.

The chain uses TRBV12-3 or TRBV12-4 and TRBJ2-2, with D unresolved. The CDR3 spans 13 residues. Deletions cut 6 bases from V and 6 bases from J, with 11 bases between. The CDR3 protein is CASRASLAGELFF. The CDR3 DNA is TGTGCCAGCAGGGCGAGTCTGGCCGGGGAGCTGTTTTTT.

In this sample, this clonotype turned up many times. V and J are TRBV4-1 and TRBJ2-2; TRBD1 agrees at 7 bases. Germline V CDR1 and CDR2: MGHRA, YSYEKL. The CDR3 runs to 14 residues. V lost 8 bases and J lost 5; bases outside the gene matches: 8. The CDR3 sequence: CASREGAGTGELFF. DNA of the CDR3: TGCGCCAGCCGAGAGGGGGCTGGGACCGGGGAGCTGTTTTTT.

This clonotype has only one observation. The chain's CDR3 is CSASVGASSYNEQFF. Here the CDR3 DNA reads TGCAGTGCTAGTGTGGGGGCGAGCTCCTACAATGAGCAGTTCTTC. This chain uses TRBV20-1 with TRBJ2-1, with D perhaps TRBD1 (6 bases). Trimming cost V 3 bases and J 0 bases, with 12 bases left between them. This CDR3 is 15 amino acids long. The germline CDR1 and CDR2 sequences are DFQATT and SNEGSKA (reference sequence).

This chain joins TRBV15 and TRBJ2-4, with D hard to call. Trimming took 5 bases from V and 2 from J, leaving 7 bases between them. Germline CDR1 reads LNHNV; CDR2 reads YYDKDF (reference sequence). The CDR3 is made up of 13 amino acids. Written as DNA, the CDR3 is TGTGCCACCAGCCTGCACACCAAAAACATTCAGTACTTC. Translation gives CATSLHTKNIQYF.

The CDR3 here is CASSGRDGSPLHF. CDR3 nucleotides: TGTGCCAGCAGCGGCCGGGACGGCTCACCCCTCCACTTT. V is TRBV3-1 and J is TRBJ1-6, with TRBD1 as a possible D gene (5 bases). The CDR3 extends over 13 amino acids. Germline V gene sequence: CDR1 LGHDT, CDR2 YNNKEL (reference sequence). Trimming pared 5 bases from V and 10 bases from J, leaving 12 bases between.